This T cell receptor beta chain was captured by sequencing in a study of siplizumab effects on memory and regulatory T cells. Data came from immunoSEQ multiplex PCR; TCRdb stores just in-frame clones and leaves some out. The data contain tens of thousands of clones, around 98% of them singletons. Sequencing was performed on unstimulated naive, memory, effector memory and TEMRA subsets derived from a few donor pairs. Specimen: naive CD8+ T cells sorted from blood. The source is a human donor in good health.

CDR3 protein: CASSATGYNEQFF. The DNA of the CDR3 is TGTGCCAGCAGCGCGACAGGGTACAATGAGCAGTTCTTC. The chain uses TRBV5-4 and TRBJ2-1; 7 nucleotides agree with TRBD1. CDR3 length: 13 amino acids. V gave up 4 bases and J gave up 4 bases; unmatched junction bases: 2. Germline V gene sequence: CDR1 SGHNT, CDR2 YYREEE (reference sequence).